These T cell receptor beta chains were read from a single sample in a study of cytomegalovirus exposure and HLA in healthy donors. Sequencing used immunoSEQ multiplex PCR; TCRdb keeps in-frame clones, though not all of them. The sample has roughly 120,000 clones; 74% are singletons. Material for sequencing was PBMCs. The receptors originated from a woman aged 50 to 60 in good health and CMV-seropositive. The CDR3 runs from the conserved cysteine through the conserved F or W. The order of the fields is V gene, clone size, D gene, J gene, CDR3 DNA, CDR3 protein. D genes are given only for firm matches. Clone size is shown for a subset of rows, as once, few, many or a class of expanded clone.

V: TRBV19; size: NA; D: NA; J: TRBJ2-7; DNA: TGTGCCAGTAGTATCATGGGGGGCTCCTACGAGCAGTACTTC; CDR3: CASSIMGGSYEQYF
V: TRBV7-2; size: NA; D: NA; J: TRBJ2-3; DNA: TGTGCCAGCAGCTTCGCGGGGTACACAGATACGCAGTATTTT; CDR3: CASSFAGYTDTQYF
V: TRBV7-8; size: NA; D: NA; J: TRBJ2-2; DNA: TGTGCCAGCAGCTTAGTACAGGGTGGCACCGGGGAGCTGTTTTTT; CDR3: CASSLVQGGTGELFF
V: TRBV30; size: few; D: NA; J: TRBJ2-5; DNA: TGTGCCTGGAGTGCGGGCAGCGGGGAGACCCAGTACTTC; CDR3: CAWSAGSGETQYF
V: TRBV7-8; size: many; D: NA; J: TRBJ2-7; DNA: TGTGCCAGCAGCTTAGTGGGGGGTTCGGGCTACGAGCAGTACTTC; CDR3: CASSLVGGSGYEQYF
V: TRBV7-9; size: NA; D: NA; J: TRBJ1-1; DNA: TGTGCCAGCAGCTCACAGGGCTCCACTGAAGCTTTCTTT; CDR3: CASSSQGSTEAFF
V: TRBV5-1; size: NA; D: TRBD1; J: TRBJ1-4; DNA: TGCGCCAGCAGCTTGGTAATACCGGGACAGGCAACTAATGAAAAACTGTTTTTT; CDR3: CASSLVIPGQATNEKLFF
V: TRBV30; size: few; D: NA; J: TRBJ1-3; DNA: TGTGCCTGGAGCTTTTCGGAGGACACCATATATTTT; CDR3: CAWSFSEDTIYF
V: TRBV10-3; size: NA; D: TRBD1; J: TRBJ1-1; DNA: TGTGCCATCAGCAGGACAGGGGAGAGGGGCGCTGAAGCTTTCTTT; CDR3: CAISRTGERGAEAFF
V: TRBV5-4; size: NA; D: NA; J: TRBJ2-5; DNA: TGTGCCAGCAGCTTGGGCCAGGGGATTCGGGAGACCCAGTACTTC; CDR3: CASSLGQGIRETQYF
V: TRBV19; size: NA; D: NA; J: TRBJ1-5; DNA: TGTGCCAGTAGTATCCCAGAGCAGGACCAGCATTTT; CDR3: CASSIPEQDQHF
V: TRBV6-1; size: few; D: NA; J: TRBJ1-2; DNA: TGTGCCAGCAGTGAAGTACAGGGTAGTGGCTACACCTTC; CDR3: CASSEVQGSGYTF
V: TRBV4-1; size: NA; D: NA; J: TRBJ2-5; DNA: TGCGCCAGCAGCCAAGAAAGACTACAAGAGACCCAGTACTTC; CDR3: CASSQERLQETQYF
V: TRBV4-1; size: NA; D: NA; J: TRBJ2-5; DNA: TGCGCCAGCAGCCAAGACCCTGGGGCACAAGAGACCCAGTACTTC; CDR3: CASSQDPGAQETQYF
V: TRBV5-6; size: NA; D: NA; J: TRBJ2-7; DNA: TGTGCCAGCAGCTTGTCTTCTGAGCAGTACTTC; CDR3: CASSLSSEQYF
V: TRBV7-9; size: NA; D: TRBD1; J: TRBJ1-5; DNA: TGTGCCAGCAGCTTAATAGGGACAGGGGATCAGCCCCAGCATTTT; CDR3: CASSLIGTGDQPQHF
V: TRBV7-9; size: NA; D: TRBD1; J: TRBJ1-2; DNA: TGTGCCAGCAGCCTAGGGACAGGGGCTATGGGCTACACCTTC; CDR3: CASSLGTGAMGYTF
V: TRBV30; size: few; D: TRBD1; J: TRBJ1-2; DNA: TGTGCCTGGGGCCGGGACAGGGCGTTTTATCATGGCTACACCTTC; CDR3: CAWGRDRAFYHGYTF
V: TRBV7-2; size: NA; D: NA; J: TRBJ2-1; DNA: TGTGCCAGCAGCTTAAAGCCAAGTACAGACCAGCTCTTC; CDR3: CASSLKPSTDQLF
V: TRBV7-9; size: NA; D: NA; J: TRBJ1-2; DNA: TGTGCCAGCAGCCCGGGGTCCCCGGCCTATGGCTACACCTTC; CDR3: CASSPGSPAYGYTF
V: TRBV9; size: NA; D: NA; J: TRBJ2-3; DNA: TGTGCCAGCAGCGTCTCTAGCGTAGAAACAGATACGCAGTATTTT; CDR3: CASSVSSVETDTQYF
V: TRBV7-9; size: NA; D: TRBD1; J: TRBJ2-5; DNA: TGTGCCAGCAGCCCGGGGACAGGGGGCCAAGAGACCCAGTACTTC; CDR3: CASSPGTGGQETQYF
V: TRBV30; size: NA; D: TRBD1; J: TRBJ1-2; DNA: TGTGCCTGGAGTCTTCTCCCTAACAGGGGCGACGGCTACACCTTC; CDR3: CAWSLLPNRGDGYTF
V: TRBV11-2; size: once; D: TRBD1; J: TRBJ1-4; DNA: TGTGCCAGCAGCTTAGACAGGGGGAGTGAAAAACTGTTTTTT; CDR3: CASSLDRGSEKLFF
V: TRBV30; size: NA; D: NA; J: TRBJ2-1; DNA: TGTGCCTGGAGTCGGGTTTCCGAGCAGTTCTTC; CDR3: CAWSRVSEQFF
V: TRBV13; size: NA; D: TRBD2; J: TRBJ2-3; DNA: TGTGCCAGCAGCTTAGCCCCCCTAGCGGCCACAGATACGCAGTATTTT; CDR3: CASSLAPLAATDTQYF
V: TRBV5-6; size: NA; D: TRBD1; J: TRBJ1-1; DNA: TGTGCCAGCAGAACTATATGGGACAGCGTTCCCGTCCCGAACACTGAAGCTTTCTTT; CDR3: CASRTIWDSVPVPNTEAFF
V: TRBV9; size: NA; D: TRBD1; J: TRBJ2-7; DNA: TGTGCCAGCAGCGACGGGACAGGGGAGGCTCCCCGCCGCTTC; CDR3: CASSDGTGEAPRRF
V: TRBV6-5; size: NA; D: NA; J: TRBJ1-2; DNA: TGTGCCAGCAGTTACCTCCAGGCTAACTATGGCTACACCTTC; CDR3: CASSYLQANYGYTF
V: TRBV28; size: NA; D: TRBD1; J: TRBJ1-1; DNA: TGTGCCAGCATCTCAGACAGGGCGGTAGGCACTGAAGCTTTCTTT; CDR3: CASISDRAVGTEAFF
V: TRBV5-6; size: NA; D: NA; J: TRBJ1-3; DNA: TGTGCCAGCAGAGGGGCTTGGGGCGGAGACACCATATATTTT; CDR3: CASRGAWGGDTIYF
V: TRBV7-9; size: NA; D: NA; J: TRBJ2-7; DNA: TGTGCCAGCAGCATCCCGGGATCGAGCTCCTACGAGCAGTACTTC; CDR3: CASSIPGSSSYEQYF
V: TRBV28; size: NA; D: TRBD2; J: TRBJ2-7; DNA: TGTGCCAGTGTCCCCCGGGGCGGGAGCCTTCTCGAGCAGTACTTC; CDR3: CASVPRGGSLLEQYF
V: TRBV7-2; size: NA; D: TRBD2; J: TRBJ2-3; DNA: TGTGCCAGCAGCGGGCTAGCGGGAGTCCGCACAGATACGCAGTATTTT; CDR3: CASSGLAGVRTDTQYF
V: TRBV7-2; size: NA; D: NA; J: TRBJ1-2; DNA: TGTGCCAGCAGCTTAAACAGTGGGAACTATGGCTACACCTTC; CDR3: CASSLNSGNYGYTF
V: TRBV29-1; size: NA; D: NA; J: TRBJ2-1; DNA: TGCAGCGTTGAAACTAGTAGGCATGAGCAGTTCTTC; CDR3: CSVETSRHEQFF
V: TRBV18; size: NA; D: TRBD1; J: TRBJ1-1; DNA: TGTGCCAGCTCAAACCGGGACAGAACTGAAGCTTTCTTT; CDR3: CASSNRDRTEAFF
V: TRBV5-1; size: NA; D: TRBD1; J: TRBJ1-2; DNA: TGCGCCAGCAGCCGGGGACAGGGGGATGGCTACACCTTC; CDR3: CASSRGQGDGYTF
V: TRBV5-1; size: few; D: NA; J: TRBJ1-4; DNA: TGCGCCAGCAGCAACCGCCCAGGAACAACTAATGAAAAACTGTTTTTT; CDR3: CASSNRPGTTNEKLFF
V: TRBV12-5; size: once; D: NA; J: TRBJ2-5; DNA: TGTGCTAGTGAAGTCGACTCAAAGGAAGAGACCCAGTACTTC; CDR3: CASEVDSKEETQYF
V: TRBV18; size: NA; D: TRBD1; J: TRBJ2-7; DNA: TGTGCCAGCTCACCAGGAGACAGGGGCGAGCAGTACTTC; CDR3: CASSPGDRGEQYF
V: TRBV7-2; size: NA; D: NA; J: TRBJ2-7; DNA: TGTGCCAGCAGCCTACTCCCTGTGCGGGTCCCAAGCTCCTACGAGCAGTACTTC; CDR3: CASSLLPVRVPSSYEQYF
V: TRBV7-3; size: NA; D: TRBD2; J: TRBJ2-1; DNA: TGTGCCAGCAGCTTCCTAGCGGATAGCTCCTACAATGAGCAGTTCTTC; CDR3: CASSFLADSSYNEQFF
V: TRBV4-2; size: NA; D: NA; J: TRBJ2-7; DNA: TGTGCCAGCAGCCAAGGGGGGGGACAGGCCTACGAGCAGTACTTC; CDR3: CASSQGGGQAYEQYF
V: TRBV10-3; size: once; D: NA; J: TRBJ1-4; DNA: TGTGCCATCAGTGAACTCTCAGGGGTGGGTGGGGAAAAACTGTTTTTT; CDR3: CAISELSGVGGEKLFF